This T cell receptor (beta chain) stems from a study of T cell changes during pregnancy in multiple sclerosis. The ends lost 5 bases at V and 5 bases at J; junction bases unmatched: 4. The CDR3 is 14 residues long. The V gene's germline CDR1 is MNHNY and CDR2 SVGAGI (reference sequence). This table comes from immunoSEQ multiplex PCR, and its TCRdb copy is limited to in-frame clones, with some not included. Here the sample spans roughly 45,000 clones, roughly 88% being singletons. The V call is TRBV6-6, the J call TRBJ2-1, with 9 bases fitting TRBD2. The specimen comprised peripheral blood, sampled in the first trimester of pregnancy. The clonotype comes from a female donor in good health, enrolled as a control in a pregnancy study. The CDR3 nucleotides are TGTGCCAGCAGTACGAGCGGGAGGAACAATGAGCAGTTCTTC. The encoded protein is CASSTSGRNNEQFF.